The source of this T cell receptor (beta chain) is a study of blood T cells in healthy people across ages. Findings and caveats of the study: Estimates of total diversity, which came from one million sequenced T cells, were considered to be underestimates. Older age coincided with a roughly linear decline in TCR beta diversity per million T cells.

The authors ran a second PCR of about 6 to 12 cycles using a sample-barcoded 5' primer and a J-beta primer mix. TCRdb redid the calling of the 5' RACE reads with MiXCR, one entry per CDR3 protein. The table has about 670,000 distinct CDR3 sequences, 40% to 50% seen once. In germline, CDR1 is MNHNY, CDR2 SVGAGI (reference sequence). After removal of 8 bases from V and 7 bases from J, the junction contained 8 bases not matched to a gene. The CDR3 is made up of 13 amino acids. In regard to this clonotype: What it recognizes is unknown.

Per sample, no less than 5.5 micrograms of total RNA were extracted. Sequencing was carried out using blood. The chain carries TRBV6-6 and TRBJ2-1, with 7 bases identical to TRBD2. This clonotype was obtained from a man older than 75 in good health. The CDR3 loop is CASSGLRGNEQFF. CDR3 coding DNA: TGTGCCAGCTCGGGTTTGCGGGGGAATGAGCAGTTCTTC.